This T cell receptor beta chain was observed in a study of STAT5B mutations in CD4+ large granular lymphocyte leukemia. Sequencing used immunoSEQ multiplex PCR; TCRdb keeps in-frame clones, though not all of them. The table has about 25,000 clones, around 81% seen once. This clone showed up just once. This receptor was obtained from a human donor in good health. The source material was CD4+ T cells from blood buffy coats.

The CDR3 DNA follows: TGTGCCAGCCATTCCGGGGGACAGAACTACAATGAGCAGTTCTTC. Translated: CASHSGGQNYNEQFF. This chain links TRBV6-5 with TRBJ2-1, with D maybe TRBD1 (7 bases). The CDR3 extends over 15 amino acids. V lost 8 bases to trimming and J lost 3 bases, with 17 bases between them. From germline, CDR1 is MNHEY and CDR2 SVGAGI.